A single sample gave rise to the 13 T cell receptor beta chains below, sequenced in a study of blood T cell repertoires in COVID-19. Produced via immunoSEQ multiplex PCR; TCRdb's table is partial and in-frame only. Among 200,000 to 300,000 clones listed, 70% to 85% were seen once. Sequenced material: peripheral blood. All receptors derive from a woman aged 80 or over with acute or convalescent COVID-19.

The rearrangement uses TRBV7-2 and TRBJ2-1; 10 nucleotides agree with TRBD2. From germline, CDR1 is SGHTA and CDR2 FQGNSA. This CDR3 has 14 amino acids. V lost 6 bases and J lost 12; bases outside the gene matches: 11. The CDR3 DNA reads TGTGCCAGCAGGAAAGATTCGCTAGCGGGAGCGCAGTTCTTC. Translated: CASRKDSLAGAQFF.

The chain has TRBV19 and TRBJ2-7, with TRBD1 identical over 9 bases. The CDR3 extends over 14 amino acids. Germline CDR1 and CDR2: LNHDA and SQIVND (reference sequence). V gave up 3 bases and J gave up 4 bases; unmatched junction bases: 4. The CDR3 region is CASSIGTGLYEQYF. The DNA for the CDR3 is TGTGCCAGTAGTATCGGGACAGGGTTGTACGAGCAGTACTTC.

This clone has more than one count but fewer than ten. The chain is built from TRBV7-2 and TRBJ2-3, with a possible D match to TRBD2 (6 bases). Trimming took off 5 bases at V and 1 base at J, with 19 bases between the two ends. The CDR3 has 17 residues. Germline lookup yields CDR1 SGHTA and CDR2 FQGNSA. CDR3 DNA: TGTGCCAGCAGCCCCGAGCTCCTTAGCGGCCGCACAGATACGCAGTATTTT. Protein sequence: CASSPELLSGRTDTQYF.

The V call is TRBV6-4, the J call TRBJ2-7; 9 positions agree with TRBD1. Germline CDR1 MRHNA, CDR2 SNTAGT. V dropped 2 bases and J dropped 3; count of bases not matched to a gene: 8. The length of the CDR3 is 16 residues. In DNA form, the CDR3 reads TGTGCCAGCAGTGACGGGGACAGGGACCGTCTCTACGAGCAGTACTTC. It encodes CASSDGDRDRLYEQYF.

This sequence joins TRBV11-2 and TRBJ2-3; 9 nucleotides line up with TRBD1. From germline, CDR1 is SGHAT and CDR2 FQNNGV. With 5 bases clipped from V and 8 bases from J, the junction kept 5 bases outside the gene matches. This CDR3 is built from 13 residues. CDR3 residues: CASSPTGGSTQYF. DNA of the CDR3: TGTGCCAGCAGCCCCACAGGGGGCAGTACGCAGTATTTT. The full variable domain, its missing parts supplied by reference TRBV11-2 and TRBJ2-3, is EAGVAQSPRYKIIEKRQSVAFWCNPISGHATLYWYQQILGQGPKLLIQFQNNGVVDDSQLPKDRFSAERLKGVDSTLKIQPAKLEDSAVYLCASSPTGGSTQYFGPGTRLTVL.

The CDR3 region is CASSKTGGSEAFF. In DNA form, the CDR3 reads TGTGCCAGCAGCAAGACAGGGGGCTCTGAAGCTTTCTTT. The chain combines TRBV7-8 with TRBJ1-1, with TRBD1 matching over 10 bases. The V and J ends lost 5 bases and 6 bases, in that order; junction bases with no gene match: 3. The CDR3 consists of 13 residues. Germline values: CDR1 SGHVS, CDR2 FQNEAQ.

This chain joins TRBV5-6 and TRBJ2-1; 11 positions match TRBD1. This CDR3 contains 16 residues. The ends lost 2 bases at V and 1 base at J; junction bases unmatched: 2. CDR1 SGHDT and CDR2 YYEEEE come from the germline V gene. The CDR3 DNA reads TGTGCCAGCAGCTTAGGACAGGGGGCTTCCTACAATGAGCAGTTCTTC. This encodes CASSLGQGASYNEQFF.

Comments on this clone: The same CDR3 is also encoded by other DNA sequences in this sample. The chain links TRBV5-1 to TRBJ2-3; 7 bases match TRBD1. Germline loops: CDR1 SGHRS, CDR2 YFSETQ. V was clipped by 0 bases and J by 0 bases; unmatched bases: 1. The CDR3 extends over 15 amino acids. The CDR3 protein is CASSLDRGSTDTQYF. In DNA, the CDR3 is TGCGCCAGCAGCTTGGACAGGGGTAGCACAGATACGCAGTATTTT.

The genes are TRBV7-9 and TRBJ2-3; the match to TRBD1 covers 9 bases. V lost 7 bases, J lost 4 bases, and 9 bases stayed unmatched. The CDR3 runs 15 residues. Germline V gene lookup returns CDR1 SEHNR and CDR2 FQNEAQ (reference sequence). CDR3 amino acids: CASTRLDRGSDTQYF. In DNA, the CDR3 is TGTGCCAGCACCCGCCTGGACAGGGGATCAGATACGCAGTATTTT.

The chain has TRBV4-3 and TRBJ2-7; TRBD2 matches 9 bases. The J segment lost 0 bases and the V segment lost 3 bases, leaving 0 bases of the junction unmatched. From germline, CDR1 is LGHNA and CDR2 YSLEER. The CDR3 spans 14 residues. The CDR3 protein is CASSHSGSSYEQYF. Written as DNA, the CDR3 is TGCGCCAGCAGCCATAGCGGGAGCTCCTACGAGCAGTACTTC.

This sequence joins TRBV5-1 and TRBJ1-2, with D possibly TRBD1 on 6 matching bases. Germline CDR1 reads SGHRS; CDR2 reads YFSETQ. Trimming pared 5 bases from V and 0 bases from J, leaving 11 bases between. This CDR3 has 14 residues. CDR3 residues: CASRKDSANYGYTF. CDR3 nucleotide sequence: TGCGCCAGCAGGAAGGACAGTGCTAACTATGGCTACACCTTC. Combining the CDR3 with reference TRBV5-1 and TRBJ1-2 gives the whole variable domain KAGVTQTPRYLIKTRGQQVTLSCSPISGHRSVSWYQQTPGQGLQFLFEYFSETQRNKGNFPGRFSGRQFSNSRSEMNVSTLELGDSALYLCASRKDSANYGYTFGSGTRLTVV.

The chain couples TRBV27 to TRBJ2-3; D not resolved. Germline V gives CDR1 MNHEY, CDR2 SMNVEV (reference sequence). V lost 6 bases and J lost 3, with 7 bases in between. There are 12 residues in the CDR3. The CDR3 bases are TGTGCCAGCAGCAGGTCGACAGATACGCAGTATTTT. This codes for CASSRSTDTQYF.

This chain uses TRBV14 with TRBJ1-1; the D gene is possibly TRBD1 (5 bases). The CDR3 covers 12 residues. The germline V gene has CDR1 SGHDN and CDR2 FVKESK. The V end lost 2 bases, the J end lost 7 bases, and 8 bases lay between the germline ends. The CDR3 region is CASSQRGIEAFF. Written as DNA, the CDR3 is TGTGCCAGCAGCCAACGGGGGATTGAAGCTTTCTTT.